What follows describes a single TCR beta chain. What this receptor recognizes is not known. The sample belongs to a study of monozygotic twins with inflammatory bowel disease (dated by TCRdb to the late 2010s). Broadly, across the study: The complete study included approximately 30 monozygotic twin pairs: 19 IBD-discordant Danish pairs and nine German pairs, of which four were IBD-concordant and five were IBD-discordant. Each individual had, on average, about 151 000 unique TCRalpha sequences and 181 000 unique TCRbeta sequences available for analysis. Within discordant pairs, disease-associated traits were sought mainly by comparing IBD patients with their genetically identical healthy co-twins.

From each donor, an approximately 2.5 ml peripheral blood sample was drawn into PAXgene tubes and stored at -80 degrees C. Without T cell sorting, total RNA was isolated from whole blood using the PAXgene blood miRNA kit on an automated QIAcube. Peripheral blood from monozygotic twin pairs concordant or discordant for inflammatory bowel disease was subjected to deep TCRalpha and TCRbeta repertoire profiling with unique molecular barcoding. For every twin pair, smoking habits were documented, and each individual was categorised as a current, former or never smoker. Library prep was done by 5' RACE. The input for every TCR library was 3500 ng of total RNA. For each sample, cDNA synthesis with SMARTScribe reverse transcriptase was split into eight separate reactions. During cDNA synthesis, unique molecular identifiers containing a 6-nucleotide sample barcode were introduced by template switching. TCRalpha and TCRbeta cDNA was amplified by two nested PCRs of roughly 15 and 9 cycles, with bead purification after each PCR. Before amplification, the cDNA was treated with uracil DNA-glycosylase and purified using the QIAquick PCR purification kit. In the second PCR, Illumina TruSeq-compatible adapters and sample-specific barcodes were added. TapeStation and Qubit were used to check library quality and concentration, and about 5 ng of each library was pooled. Pooled libraries were sequenced on an Illumina HiSeq2500 single-index Rapid Run with 2 x 100 bp reads and custom sequencing primers. The authors processed their data as follows. UMI-based consensus assembly with MiGEC version 1.2.6 was used to correct PCR and sequencing errors. V(D)J alignment, clonotype assembly and CDR3 extraction were performed with MiXCR version 2.1.1. To normalise gene usage, clonotype sharing and MAIT/NKT TCR abundance, the top 1000, 10 000 and 20 000 clonotypes in each sample were analysed. Diversity was computed as the inverse Simpson index with the vegan R package after downsampling to 27 000 UMIs. Paired Mann-Whitney U tests on discordant twin pairs were used, with Benjamini-Hochberg multiple-testing correction. With the reads reprocessed by TCRdb, a single entry stands for each CDR3 protein sequence and no DNA is reported. The V and J calls follow TCRdb's processing rather than the paper's. The record for this sample contains hundreds of thousands of distinct CDR3 sequences. The ten largest clones capture 5.6% of the sample.

The study at large found these results: Compared with healthy twins, IBD patients shared fewer clonotypes with other individuals, and the difference was most pronounced in patients with signs of disease activity. The analysis was unable to tell different T cell subtypes apart. Measured by the inverse Simpson index, TCRbeta repertoire diversity was lower in IBD patients than in their healthy co-twins. The results gave no support for a single strong signal or clonotype linked to IBD. Repertoire similarity did not differ between concordant and discordant twins, which could be due to limited statistical power. Background noise and inter-individual variability may have been introduced into the repertoires by the differing immunosuppressive treatments among patients.

The clonotype originates from a human donor with ulcerative colitis or Crohn's disease, or a healthy co-twin of an affected twin (not recorded which). The specimen sequenced was blood.

CDR3 region: CASSARRGGADTQYF. This receptor chain uses TRBV9 and TRBJ2-3; TCRdb's D call, TRBD2, is unchecked because there is no DNA. The CDR3 sequence holds 15 residues, the cysteine and phenylalanine included. This entry has no DNA. Based on the germline V gene, the CDR1 and CDR2 sequences are SGDLS and YYNGEE.